This record looks at one TCR beta chain sequence and its context. As yet, its antigen is unknown. The CDR3 sequence is 16 residues long. CDR1 MDHEN and CDR2 SYDVKM come from the germline V gene. The V gene end was trimmed by 5 bases and the J gene end by 5 bases; junction bases not matched to a gene: 12. Using immunoSEQ multiplex PCR, the repertoire was profiled, and TCRdb retains in-frame clones only, with some absent. The sample shows 90,000 to 100,000 clones, roughly 90% of them seen only once. The data derive from a study of identifying expanded T cells in peripheral blood. Broader study findings: Roughly 1.2 clones differed between technical replicates, versus about 17 and 20 over time.

The V gene is TRBV28, the J gene TRBJ1-5; TRBD1 matches at 7 bases. This receptor was identified in a person aged 18-69 years in good health. What was sequenced was blood. CDR3 coding DNA: TGTGCCAGCAGTCCGCTGGAGGGGGCGGGTTATCAGCCCCAGCATTTT. This encodes CASSPLEGAGYQPQHF.